This passage covers 25 T cell receptor beta chains from one sample sequenced in a study of T cell responses to AZD1222 COVID-19 vaccine. This table comes from immunoSEQ multiplex PCR, and its TCRdb copy is limited to in-frame clones, with some not included. The sample yields 150,000 to 200,000 clones, just over 90% seen once. This specimen was peripheral blood, taken on day 0 of MenACWY control vaccination. These receptors were taken from an adult in good health.

The V call is TRBV11-2, the J call TRBJ2-1, with D uncertain. The CDR3 is 18 residues long. Trimming shortened V by 5 bases and J by 1 base, and 21 bases separated the two germline ends. From germline, CDR1 is SGHAT and CDR2 FQNNGV. The CDR3 sequence is CASSAFLRHVKSYNEQFF. Written as DNA, the CDR3 is TGTGCCAGCAGCGCCTTCCTTCGCCACGTGAAGTCCTACAATGAGCAGTTCTTC. The complete variable domain, with remaining parts taken from reference TRBV11-2 and TRBJ2-1, reads EAGVAQSPRYKIIEKRQSVAFWCNPISGHATLYWYQQILGQGPKLLIQFQNNGVVDDSQLPKDRFSAERLKGVDSTLKIQPAKLEDSAVYLCASSAFLRHVKSYNEQFFGPGTRLTVL.

This chain uses TRBV18 with TRBJ1-6; TRBD1 might be the D (6 bases). The ends were cut back, 6 bases at V and 8 bases at J, with 23 bases in the middle. Per the germline V gene, CDR1 is KGHSH and CDR2 is LQKENI. The CDR3 has 17 amino acids. CDR3 sequence reads: CASSPLGGPDRHSPLHF. DNA for the CDR3: TGTGCCAGCTCGCCGTTAGGGGGGCCGGACCGTCATTCACCCCTCCACTTT.

This chain uses TRBV27 with TRBJ1-5; D remains unclear. The V gene's germline CDR1 is MNHEY and CDR2 SMNVEV (reference sequence). The ends were cut back, 1 base at V and 5 bases at J, with 12 bases in the middle. The CDR3 loop spans 15 amino acids. Here the CDR3 reads CASSLWGWEDQPQHF. DNA of the CDR3: TGTGCCAGCAGTTTATGGGGATGGGAGGATCAGCCCCAGCATTTT.

The rearrangement links TRBV11-2 to TRBJ1-1; TRBD1 is a possible D gene (5 bases). Germline V lookup: CDR1 SGHAT, CDR2 FQNNGV. V was pared by 4 bases and J by 5 bases, with 17 bases between. CDR3 length: 15 amino acids. In DNA, the CDR3 is TGTGCCAGCAGCTCTCGGACCCGGGGGGGAACTGAAGCTTTCTTT. As protein: CASSSRTRGGTEAFF.

This sequence joins TRBV7-9 and TRBJ1-4, with TRBD1 identical over 10 bases. Trimming removed 4 bases from V and 1 base from J; junction bases left unmatched: 3. CDR1 is SEHNR, CDR2 FQNEAQ, per germline (reference sequence). This CDR3 is 16 amino acids long. For the CDR3, the DNA is TGTGCCAGCAGCTCCGGACAGGGGGGAACTAATGAAAAACTGTTTTTT. Its translation is CASSSGQGGTNEKLFF.

The chain uses TRBV28 and TRBJ2-2; D not certain. Per germline, CDR1 MDHEN and CDR2 SYDVKM. The V end lost 4 bases, the J end lost 2 bases, and 11 bases lay between the germline ends. The CDR3 covers 15 residues. As DNA, the CDR3 is TGTGCCAGCAGTTCGGACGTAAGAAACACCGGGGAGCTGTTTTTT. Its protein is CASSSDVRNTGELFF.

Of note for this clone: A read error may produce the germline difference seen at one junction end. V usage is TRBV7-7 and J usage is TRBJ2-2; D is possibly TRBD1 or TRBD2 (5 bases each). The length of the CDR3 is 14 residues. Germline V lookup: CDR1 SSHAT, CDR2 FNYEAQ (reference sequence). In DNA form, the CDR3 reads TGTGCTAGCAGGGAGCAGGGCGGCACCGGGGAGCTGTTTTTT. Amino acid sequence: CASREQGGTGELFF.

V usage is TRBV7-8 and J usage is TRBJ2-2, with 9 bases fitting TRBD1. V shed 6 bases, J shed 4 bases, and the junction held 6 bases outside the gene matches. Germline lookup yields CDR1 SGHVS and CDR2 FQNEAQ. The CDR3 extends over 15 amino acids. The DNA for the CDR3 is TGTGCCAGCAGAACCGGGACAGGGCGCACCGGGGAGCTGTTTTTT. Residues: CASRTGTGRTGELFF.

This clone was picked up one time. The chain is built from TRBV4-3 and TRBJ1-5, with TRBD1 matching over 9 bases. V lost 0 bases, J lost 7 bases, and 7 bases stayed unmatched. Looked up from germline, CDR1 is LGHNA and CDR2 is YSLEER. CDR3 length: 16 residues. CDR3 DNA: TGCGCCAGCAGCCAAGACTGGGGGACAGGGAGCCAGCCCCAGCATTTT. This translates into CASSQDWGTGSQPQHF.

This rearrangement joins TRBV28 to TRBJ1-2; D remains ambiguous. V dropped 6 bases and J dropped 8 bases, with 22 bases sitting between them. Germline V CDR1 and CDR2: MDHEN, SYDVKM. This CDR3 is 15 amino acids long. The CDR3 is CASRTTSMVREGYTF. The DNA of the CDR3 is TGTGCCAGCAGAACGACGAGTATGGTGCGCGAAGGCTACACCTTC.

The rearrangement joins TRBV18 to TRBJ2-7; D could derive from TRBD1 or TRBD2 (5 bases each). CDR3 length: 14 amino acids. The germline V and J ends were trimmed by 6 bases and 2 bases, with 14 bases remaining between them. Germline V gene sequence: CDR1 KGHSH, CDR2 LQKENI. Written as DNA, the CDR3 is TGTGCCAGCTCCGGGGCAGGGAGTGCCTACGAGCAGTACTTC. It translates to CASSGAGSAYEQYF.

The chain joins TRBV3-1 (or the pseudogene TRBV3-2) to TRBJ2-7; TRBD2 matches at 10 bases. The CDR3 is 14 amino acids. Germline loops: CDR1 LGHDT, CDR2 YNNKEL (reference sequence). Trimming took 2 bases from V and 4 from J; bases not matched to a gene: 2. CDR3 sequence reads: CASSQLAGAYEQYF. The CDR3 nucleotides are TGTGCCAGCAGCCAACTAGCGGGAGCTTACGAGCAGTACTTC.

J is TRBJ2-1 and V is TRBV6-1; 9 nucleotides align to TRBD1. This CDR3 is built from 16 residues. CDR1 and CDR2 from the germline V gene are MNHNS and SASEGT. V trimming: 4 bases; J trimming: 5 bases; junction bases outside the gene matches: 9. Here the CDR3 DNA reads TGTGCCAGCAGTGCCGGGACAGGGCCCCCTAACAATGAGCAGTTCTTC. Amino acids: CASSAGTGPPNNEQFF.

This chain uses TRBV2 with TRBJ2-7, with TRBD1 as a possible D gene (6 bases). Trimming stripped 2 bases from V and 2 bases from J, with 10 bases between. CDR3 size: 14 residues. Looked up from germline, CDR1 is SNHLY and CDR2 is FYNNEI. The CDR3: CASSELRGAYEQYF. Here the CDR3 DNA reads TGTGCCAGCAGTGAACTCAGGGGAGCCTACGAGCAGTACTTC.

Details on this clone: This sample includes further DNA sequences coding for the same CDR3. The chain is built from TRBV7-2 and TRBJ2-7, with D maybe TRBD2 (6 bases). This CDR3 contains 17 residues. Germline loops: CDR1 SGHTA, CDR2 FQGNSA. V was clipped by 2 bases and J by 0 bases, with 17 bases between them. The CDR3 bases are TGTGCCAGCAGCTTAAGAGCCGCGAGCGGGTCCTCCTACGAGCAGTACTTC. This gives the protein CASSLRAASGSSYEQYF.

V and J are TRBV15 and TRBJ1-2; D is unresolved. Trimming pared 3 bases from V and 8 bases from J, leaving 10 bases between. Germline loops: CDR1 LNHNV, CDR2 YYDKDF (reference sequence). The CDR3 loop spans 12 amino acids. CDR3 protein: CATSRGTEGYTF. The CDR3 region has the DNA TGTGCCACCAGCAGGGGAACCGAGGGCTACACCTTC.

This clone is a singleton in its sample. This chain links TRBV5-1 with TRBJ1-1; D is uncertain. The V end was cut by 4 bases, the J end by 11 bases, with 18 bases between. CDR1 is SGHRS and CDR2 is YFSETQ in the germline V gene. The CDR3 runs to 13 residues. Here the CDR3 reads CASSPRSPSLAFF. CDR3 coding DNA: TGCGCCAGCAGCCCCAGGTCGCCGAGTTTGGCTTTCTTT.

This clone turned up a few times. This chain uses TRBV11-2 with TRBJ2-3; 9 bases align to TRBD2. CDR3 size: 18 residues. Germline values: CDR1 SGHAT, CDR2 FQNNGV. J lost 3 bases, V lost 5 bases, and 15 bases had no gene match. The CDR3 DNA reads as TGTGCCAGCAGCCTTAGCGGGAGAACCATGACGAGGACAGATACGCAGTATTTT. Residues: CASSLSGRTMTRTDTQYF.

The chain links TRBV5-1 to TRBJ2-2; 8 nucleotides align to TRBD1. Trimming took 0 bases from V and 3 from J; bases not matched to a gene: 4. CDR3 size: 16 residues. Germline values: CDR1 SGHRS, CDR2 YFSETQ. CDR3 sequence: CASSLALQGDTGELFF. The CDR3 DNA is TGCGCCAGCAGCTTGGCCTTACAGGGGGACACCGGGGAGCTGTTTTTT.

The chain joins TRBV11-2 to TRBJ2-7; D is undetermined. Germline CDR1 reads SGHAT; CDR2 reads FQNNGV. V was trimmed by 3 bases and J by 1 base, leaving 7 bases between them. The CDR3 length is 13 residues. DNA of the CDR3: TGTGCCAGCAGCTTTAAGGCTTCCTACGAGCAGTACTTC. Protein product: CASSFKASYEQYF.

The gene calls are TRBV28 and TRBJ2-1; 9 bases map to TRBD1. The junction had 17 bases not matched to a gene; V was cut back by 6 bases and J by 8 bases. The length of the CDR3 is 17 residues. Germline CDR1 and CDR2: MDHEN and SYDVKM. CDR3 region: CASRAPQRQGGQDEQFF. The CDR3 DNA reads as TGTGCCAGCAGAGCGCCCCAAAGACAGGGGGGGCAGGATGAGCAGTTCTTC.

V usage is TRBV11-3 and J usage is TRBJ2-1; 10 nucleotides match TRBD2. V dropped 1 base and J dropped 8; count of bases not matched to a gene: 11. The CDR3 runs 17 residues. CDR1 is SGHNT and CDR2 is YENEEA in the germline V gene. The CDR3 protein is CASSLGLAGATTDEQFF. The CDR3 nucleotides read TGTGCCAGCAGCTTAGGGCTAGCGGGAGCCACTACCGATGAGCAGTTCTTC.

This clone appeared once. This chain joins TRBV16 and TRBJ2-3; 9 bases align to TRBD1. Trimming at V came to 4 bases and at J to 3 bases, leaving 5 bases not matched to a gene. Germline CDR1 and CDR2: KGHSY and FQNENV. The CDR3 has 15 amino acids. The CDR3 sequence is CASSLGQGRTDTQYF. The CDR3 nucleotides read TGTGCCAGCAGCCTGGGACAGGGTCGAACAGATACGCAGTATTTT.

The gene calls are TRBV6-6 and TRBJ2-3; 13 bases map to TRBD2. In germline, CDR1 is MNHNY, CDR2 SVGAGI (reference sequence). The V and J ends lost 6 bases and 2 bases, in that order; junction bases with no gene match: 8. CDR3 size: 17 residues. DNA of the CDR3: TGTGCCAGCAGCCGACCACTAGCGGGAGGGAACACAGATACGCAGTATTTT. Amino acid sequence: CASSRPLAGGNTDTQYF.

The V call is TRBV27, the J call TRBJ1-5; 10 bases fit TRBD1. There are 17 residues in the CDR3. Germline-derived CDR1 and CDR2 are MNHEY and SMNVEV (reference sequence). Unmatched junction bases numbered 11, after V lost 5 bases and J lost 4 bases. Written as DNA, the CDR3 is TGTGCCAGCAGTCGCTCCTCCCCGGGACAGGGGAATCAGCCCCAGCATTTT. Translating it yields CASSRSSPGQGNQPQHF.